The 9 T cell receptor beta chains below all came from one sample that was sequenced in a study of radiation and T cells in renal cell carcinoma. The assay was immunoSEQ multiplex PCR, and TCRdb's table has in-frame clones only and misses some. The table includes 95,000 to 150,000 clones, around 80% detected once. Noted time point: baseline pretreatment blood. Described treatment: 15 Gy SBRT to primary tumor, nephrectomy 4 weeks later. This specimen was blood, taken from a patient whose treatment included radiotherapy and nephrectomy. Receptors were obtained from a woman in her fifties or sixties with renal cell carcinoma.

CDR3 amino acids: CASSQGPDRGPTDTQYF. In nucleotides, the CDR3 is TGCGCCAGCAGCCAAGGGCCCGACAGGGGGCCTACAGATACGCAGTATTTT. The rearrangement uses TRBV4-1 and TRBJ2-3; 10 nucleotides align to TRBD1. The V and J ends lost 1 base and 3 bases, in that order; junction bases with no gene match: 7. The CDR3 spans 17 residues. The V gene's germline CDR1 is MGHRA and CDR2 YSYEKL.

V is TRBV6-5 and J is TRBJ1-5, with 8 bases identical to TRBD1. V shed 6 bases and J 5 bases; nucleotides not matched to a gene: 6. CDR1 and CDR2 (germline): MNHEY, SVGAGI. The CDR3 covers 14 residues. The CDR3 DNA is TGTGCCAGCAGAATCGGACAGGGCGATCAGCCCCAGCATTTT. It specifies CASRIGQGDQPQHF.

The CDR3 loop is CASSPPGQRSYEQYF. CDR3 coding DNA: TGTGCCAGCAGTCCCCCGGGACAGCGCTCCTACGAGCAGTACTTC. The rearrangement links TRBV28 to TRBJ2-7, with TRBD1 matching over 7 bases. The J segment lost 0 bases and the V segment lost 5 bases, leaving 7 bases of the junction unmatched. This CDR3 is built from 15 residues. Germline values: CDR1 MDHEN, CDR2 SYDVKM.

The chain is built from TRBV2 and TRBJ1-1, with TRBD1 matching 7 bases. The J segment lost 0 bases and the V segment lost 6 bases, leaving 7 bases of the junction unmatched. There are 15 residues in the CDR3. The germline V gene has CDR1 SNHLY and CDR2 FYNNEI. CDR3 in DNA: TGTGCCAGCAGGAAATCGGGACAGCTGAACACTGAAGCTTTCTTT. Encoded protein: CASRKSGQLNTEAFF.

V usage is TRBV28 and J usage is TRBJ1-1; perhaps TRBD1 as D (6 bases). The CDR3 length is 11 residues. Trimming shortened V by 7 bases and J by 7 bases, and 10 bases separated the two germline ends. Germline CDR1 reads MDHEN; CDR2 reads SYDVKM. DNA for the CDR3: TGTGCCAGCATTGGGGGGCGTGAAGCTTTCTTT. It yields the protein CASIGGREAFF.

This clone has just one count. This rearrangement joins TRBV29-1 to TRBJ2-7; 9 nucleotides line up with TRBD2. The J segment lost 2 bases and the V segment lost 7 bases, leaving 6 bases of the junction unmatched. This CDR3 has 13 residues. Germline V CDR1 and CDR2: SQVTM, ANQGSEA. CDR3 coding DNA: TGCAGCGCCAGGACTAGCGCCACCTACGAGCAGTACTTC. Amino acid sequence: CSARTSATYEQYF.

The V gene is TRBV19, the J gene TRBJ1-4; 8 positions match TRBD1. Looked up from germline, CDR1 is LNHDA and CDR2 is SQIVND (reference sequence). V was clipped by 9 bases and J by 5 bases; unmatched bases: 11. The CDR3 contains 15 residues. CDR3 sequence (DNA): TGTGCCAGCCGCCCGACAGGGGCTGGGAATGAAAAACTGTTTTTT. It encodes CASRPTGAGNEKLFF.

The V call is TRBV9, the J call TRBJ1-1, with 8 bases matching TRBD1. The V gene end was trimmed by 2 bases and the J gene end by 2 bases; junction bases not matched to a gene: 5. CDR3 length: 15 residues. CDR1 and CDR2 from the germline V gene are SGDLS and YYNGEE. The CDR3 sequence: CASSVQGARNTEAFF. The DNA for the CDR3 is TGTGCCAGCAGCGTGCAGGGGGCGCGTAACACTGAAGCTTTCTTT.

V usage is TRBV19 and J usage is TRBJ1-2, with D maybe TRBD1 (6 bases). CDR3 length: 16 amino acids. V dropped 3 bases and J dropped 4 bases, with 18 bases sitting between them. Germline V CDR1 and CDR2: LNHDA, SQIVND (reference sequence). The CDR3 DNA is TGTGCCAGTAGTATCGGTTCCGTGACAGGTCCCTATGGCTACACCTTC. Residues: CASSIGSVTGPYGYTF.